This entry is about one TCR beta chain. There is no known antigen for this receptor. The sample holds no much larger clone one base away, and base qualities are not on file. The data stem from a study of beta chain features in type 1 diabetes (dated by TCRdb to the late 2010s). With respect to the entire study: Mean age, gender distribution, total cell number and subset yield did not differ between patients and healthy donors. A total of 107,917,701 sorted cells were examined across all samples, and the number of cells per subset was strongly correlated with RNA yield. In the study, recently diagnosed type 1 diabetes patients and matched healthy donors were compared on the TCRB repertoires of their sorted circulating CD4+ T cell subsets. Regulatory and stem cell-like memory subsets were obtained from only 8 patients and roughly eight healthy donors, while naive and central memory subsets were obtained from all 30 or so donors.

The germline V gene sets CDR1 to ENHRY and CDR2 to SYGVKD. Inclusive of the bounding cysteine and phenylalanine, the CDR3 is 15 residues long. The sequence is cut down to CDR3 DNA, 45 bases in frame from base 1. V and J are truncated by 0 bases and 0 bases respectively, leaving an intervening sequence of 6 bases. The entire amount of isolated RNA was reverse transcribed using the High Capacity cDNA Reverse Transcription Kit, so the sequenced TCRB transcripts were expressed ones. For stem cell-like memory T cell samples, survey-depth immunoSEQ sequencing was used, averaging about 970,000 total reads per sample. Sorted cells were lysed in RLT buffer, and RNA was extracted using DNase-treated RNeasy Micro or Mini kits according to cell number. Each cell subset was processed on its own to prevent cross-contamination, while patient and healthy donor samples were processed together. TCRB sequences were amplified from cDNA with the immunoSEQ multiplex PCR, producing 87-bp fragments spanning the CDR3 region. The amplicons were sequenced using the Illumina HiSeq platform. Processing in the source paper ran as follows. PCR bias was computationally corrected using synthetic template baselines, reads within Hamming distance 2 were collapsed, and singletons that could not be merged were discarded. Reads were aligned against IMGT so that V, D and J genes, CDR3 length and insertions or deletions at six rearrangement sites could be assigned. Clonotype counts were normalized to sorted cell number within each subset before computing true diversity and Gini coefficients with the tcR R package. The overlap coefficient, calculated on TCRB nucleotide sequences, was used to measure repertoire sharing. Held by TCRdb, this immuneACCESS table contains in-frame sequences only and omits some clones. Under half of the omission traces to an unresolved V gene where checked; the cause of the rest is unknown. V, J and clone size derive from that table, while D and trimming were established from the DNA sequence. The sample has about 16,000 clones on record, 45% to 55% of them singletons. Less than 0.55% of the sample is in the top ten clones.

Findings and caveats that apply to the study as a whole: Because cDNA was sequenced instead of genomic DNA, activated cells with high expression could be over-represented, although the groups did not differ in activation or CD3 levels. HLA sub-analyses involved small numbers of individuals, so any influence of HLA type on TCRB rearrangement remained unresolved. PCR may preferentially amplify shorter templates, but because patient and control samples were amplified and corrected together, any resulting skew would affect both groups equally. Naive, central memory and regulatory TCRB repertoires appeared more similar among patients than among healthy donors. At VDJ recombination sites, patients with type 1 diabetes made fewer insertions and deleted more nucleotides, a pattern implying thymic rearrangement abnormalities. Type 1 diabetes patients showed a moderate but significant shortening of TCRB CDR3 length in all four CD4+ subsets.

From each donor, a single peripheral blood sample of approximately 120 mL on average was drawn into heparinised tubes. A BD FACSAria II was used to sort naive, central memory, regulatory and stem cell-like memory CD4+ T cells with a panel that included CD45RO, CCR7, CD25, CD127, CD95 and CD27. Purity was above 98% for every sorted population. PBMCs were isolated right away by Lymphoprep density gradient centrifugation and were stained directly, without culture. So that batch effects would be minimized, each experiment stained and sorted samples in pairs, pairing one healthy donor with one patient. This receptor was obtained from a young woman in good health. The sample comprised stem cell memory CD4+ T cells from blood. The sample's cell subset or site label, in plain terms: stem cell-like memory CD4+ T cells. The chain is assembled from TRBV10-3 and TRBJ1-5, with no reliable assignment of the D segment. The sequence in DNA is TGTGCCATCAGTGAGTCCCAGTATAGCAATCAGCCCCAGCATTTT. It is translated as CAISESQYSNQPQHF.